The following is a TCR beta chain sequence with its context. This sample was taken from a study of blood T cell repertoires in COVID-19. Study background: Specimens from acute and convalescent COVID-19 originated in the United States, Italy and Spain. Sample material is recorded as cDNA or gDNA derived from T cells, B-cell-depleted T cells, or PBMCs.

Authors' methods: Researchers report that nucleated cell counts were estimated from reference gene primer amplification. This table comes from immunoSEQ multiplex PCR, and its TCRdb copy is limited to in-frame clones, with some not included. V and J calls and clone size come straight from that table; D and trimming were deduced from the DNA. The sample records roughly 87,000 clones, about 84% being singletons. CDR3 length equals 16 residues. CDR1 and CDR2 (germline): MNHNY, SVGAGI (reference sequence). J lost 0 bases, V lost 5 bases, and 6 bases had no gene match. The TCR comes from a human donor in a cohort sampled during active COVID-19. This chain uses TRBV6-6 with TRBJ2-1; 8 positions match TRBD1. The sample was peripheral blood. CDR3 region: CASSRQGFSSYNEQFF. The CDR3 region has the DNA TGTGCCAGCAGTCGACAGGGGTTCAGCTCCTACAATGAGCAGTTCTTC.